Presented here are 20 T cell receptor beta chains from one specimen sequenced in a study of identical twins. TCRdb used MiXCR to reprocess the 5' RACE reads, holding one entry per CDR3 protein. The sample carries approximately 620,000 distinct CDR3 sequences, more than 6.5% recorded once. Separately, the same data were catalogued under a study of yellow fever vaccine responses in identical twins.

Sequenced material: PBMCs. The receptors shown here come from a woman under 30 in good health.

This clonotype was seen ten or more times. V and J are TRBV29-1 and TRBJ1-1; D unresolved. The CDR3 runs 13 residues. Germline CDR1 is SQVTM and CDR2 is ANQGSEA. The V and J ends lost 0 bases and 0 bases respectively, with 5 bases between them. The CDR3: CSVEDGMNTEAFF. Written as DNA, the CDR3 is TGCAGCGTTGAAGACGGAATGAACACTGAAGCTTTCTTT.

This clonotype was recorded a few times. The genes are TRBV28 and TRBJ1-6, with D unresolved. V gave up 4 bases and J gave up 1 base, with 2 bases separating them. The V gene's germline CDR1 is MDHEN and CDR2 SYDVKM. The CDR3 sequence is 13 residues long. The DNA of the CDR3 is TGTGCCAGCAGTTGGTCCTATAATTCACCCCTCCACTTT. It translates to CASSWSYNSPLHF.

Note on this clonotype: This may be a read error: a much more frequent sequence differs by one nucleotide. V usage is TRBV12-3 or TRBV12-4 and J usage is TRBJ1-1, with 11 bases aligning to TRBD1. CDR3 length: 16 amino acids. The CDR3 reads CASCQGTGGLNTVAFF. Written as DNA, the CDR3 is TGTGCCAGCTGCCAAGGGACAGGGGGACTGAACACTGTAGCTTTCTTT.

This clonotype was seen only a few times. The chain employs TRBV10-3 and TRBJ2-1; 15 positions agree with TRBD2. The CDR3 spans 14 residues. From germline, CDR1 is ENHRY and CDR2 SYGVKD. Trimming removed 8 bases from V and 8 bases from J; junction bases left unmatched: 4. CDR3 loop: CAIGGLAGGDEQFF. CDR3 sequence (DNA): TGTGCCATCGGAGGACTAGCGGGAGGGGATGAGCAGTTCTTC.

The rearrangement uses TRBV3-1 and TRBJ1-1; no clear D gene. This CDR3 is built from 15 residues. Trimming left V 1 base short and J 0 bases short, with 9 bases between. Germline CDR1 LGHDT, CDR2 YNNKEL (reference sequence). The CDR3, as DNA: TGTGCCAGCAGCCAAGTGAGGCCCATGAACACTGAAGCTTTCTTT. It is translated as CASSQVRPMNTEAFF. Variable domain in full (rest from reference TRBV3-1 and TRBJ1-1): DTAVSQTPKYLVTQMGNDKSIKCEQNLGHDTMYWYKQDSKKFLKIMFSYNNKELIINETVPNRFSPKSPDKAHLNLHINSLELGDSAVYFCASSQVRPMNTEAFFGQGTRLTVV.

This clonotype has a count of ten or more. V and J are TRBV12-3 or TRBV12-4 and TRBJ2-1; 16 bases match TRBD2. The CDR3 consists of 17 residues. J gave up 9 bases and V 5 bases, and 10 bases lay outside the gene matches. For the CDR3, the DNA is TGTGCCAGCAGTCCGGGGACTAGCGGGAGGGCCTTGGTTGAGCAGTTCTTC. The encoded protein is CASSPGTSGRALVEQFF.

This clonotype came up a few times. The rearrangement uses TRBV14 and TRBJ2-1; weak D call: TRBD1 (5 bases). V dropped 1 base and J dropped 3 bases, with 10 bases sitting between them. The CDR3 extends over 15 amino acids. Germline V CDR1 and CDR2: SGHDN, FVKESK. Here the CDR3 reads CASSQGDSYYNEQFF. CDR3 nucleotide sequence: TGTGCCAGCAGCCAAGGTGACAGTTACTACAATGAGCAGTTCTTC.

This clonotype was detected a few times. This sequence joins TRBV29-1 and TRBJ2-1; TRBD2 agrees at 11 bases. The CDR3 runs 16 residues. Germline V gene lookup returns CDR1 SQVTM and CDR2 ANQGSEA. V trimming: 0 bases; J trimming: 2 bases; junction bases outside the gene matches: 3. CDR3 sequence: CSVEEVAGGAYNEQFF. In nucleotides, the CDR3 is TGCAGCGTTGAAGAGGTAGCGGGAGGGGCCTACAATGAGCAGTTCTTC.

This clonotype turned up a few times. The chain has TRBV29-1 and TRBJ2-5; TRBD1 agrees at 12 bases. J gave up 1 base and V 3 bases, and 6 bases lay outside the gene matches. CDR3 length: 16 residues. Germline-derived CDR1 and CDR2 are SQVTM and ANQGSEA. This CDR3 is CSVDMGQGARQETQYF. The CDR3 nucleotides read TGCAGCGTTGATATGGGACAGGGGGCTCGCCAAGAGACCCAGTACTTC.

The chain carries TRBV27 and TRBJ2-7; either TRBD1 or TRBD2 may supply D (5 bases each). This CDR3 has 14 residues. Germline values: CDR1 MNHEY, CDR2 SMNVEV (reference sequence). The V and J ends lost 3 bases and 3 bases respectively, with 12 bases between them. The CDR3 reads CASSLWGRDYEQYF. CDR3 nucleotide sequence: TGTGCCAGCAGTTTGTGGGGGAGAGACTACGAGCAGTACTTC.

In this sample, this clonotype turned up once. The gene calls are TRBV2 and TRBJ2-5; tentatively, D is TRBD2 (6 bases). In germline, CDR1 is SNHLY, CDR2 FYNNEI. Trimming pared 6 bases from V and 9 bases from J, leaving 11 bases between. This CDR3 is built from 11 residues. Here the CDR3 reads CASRGGVAQYF. The CDR3, as DNA: TGTGCCAGCAGAGGAGGGGTGGCCCAGTACTTC.

The V and J genes are TRBV5-6 and TRBJ2-1; 9 bases agree with TRBD1. Per germline, CDR1 SGHDT and CDR2 YYEEEE. The junction had 8 bases not matched to a gene; V was cut back by 5 bases and J by 8 bases. CDR3 length equals 14 residues. In nucleotides, the CDR3 is TGTGCCAGCAGGAGACAGGGGGGAGACTATGAGCAGTTCTTC. It specifies CASRRQGGDYEQFF. Drawing the rest from reference TRBV5-6 and TRBJ2-1, the complete variable domain is DAGVTQSPTHLIKTRGQQVTLRCSPKSGHDTVSWYQQALGQGPQFIFQYYEEEERQRGNFPDRFSGHQFPNYSSELNVNALLLGDSALYLCASRRQGGDYEQFFGPGTRLTVL.

In its sample, this clonotype was seen many times. The genes are TRBV29-1 and TRBJ2-3; D not certain. The V end lost 3 bases, the J end lost 1 base, and 8 bases lay between the germline ends. From germline, CDR1 is SQVTM and CDR2 ANQGSEA. CDR3 length: 13 residues. The CDR3: CSVDDWGTDTQYF. Written as DNA, the CDR3 is TGCAGCGTTGACGATTGGGGCACAGATACGCAGTATTTT.

The chain is built from TRBV7-9 and TRBJ2-1; TRBD1 is a possible D gene (5 bases). This CDR3 contains 14 residues. Germline CDR1 reads SEHNR; CDR2 reads FQNEAQ (reference sequence). Trimming cost V 6 bases and J 1 base, with 10 bases left between them. CDR3 coding DNA: TGTGCCAGCAGGGAGTCAGGGTCCTACAATGAGCAGTTCTTC. Protein product: CASRESGSYNEQFF.

This clonotype was seen ten or more times. This chain connects TRBV5-1 to TRBJ1-2, with 7 nucleotides matching TRBD1. Trimming at V came to 1 base and at J to 8 bases, leaving 8 bases not matched to a gene. This CDR3 region has 14 residues. Germline V gives CDR1 SGHRS, CDR2 YFSETQ. In nucleotides, the CDR3 is TGCGCCAGCAGCTTGCTAGGGGGCCCTGAGGGCTACACCTTC. This codes for CASSLLGGPEGYTF. Combining the CDR3 with reference TRBV5-1 and TRBJ1-2 gives the whole variable domain KAGVTQTPRYLIKTRGQQVTLSCSPISGHRSVSWYQQTPGQGLQFLFEYFSETQRNKGNFPGRFSGRQFSNSRSEMNVSTLELGDSALYLCASSLLGGPEGYTFGSGTRLTVV.

This clonotype was seen a few times. V is TRBV5-1 and J is TRBJ2-7, with D uncertain. V shed 5 bases and J shed 1 base, with 13 bases lying between them. Germline V gene data show CDR1 as SGHRS and CDR2 as YFSETQ. The CDR3 totals 14 residues. CDR3 in amino acids: CASSPADGSYEQYF. In DNA, the CDR3 is TGCGCCAGCAGTCCCGCGGACGGATCCTACGAGCAGTACTTC. Using reference TRBV5-1 and TRBJ2-7 for the parts outside the CDR3, the full variable domain is KAGVTQTPRYLIKTRGQQVTLSCSPISGHRSVSWYQQTPGQGLQFLFEYFSETQRNKGNFPGRFSGRQFSNSRSEMNVSTLELGDSALYLCASSPADGSYEQYFGPGTRLTVT.

This clonotype occurred many times. In DNA, the CDR3 is TGTGCCAGCAGTGACTCGAGCTACCGGAACAATGAGCAGTTCTTC. It specifies CASSDSSYRNNEQFF. This chain uses TRBV6-4 with TRBJ2-1; D not certain. The germline CDR1 and CDR2 sequences are MRHNA and SNTAGT. This CDR3 spans 15 amino acids. V lost 0 bases and J 5 bases, leaving 11 bases between the germline ends.

This clonotype turned up a few times. This chain connects TRBV5-1 to TRBJ2-2; TRBD1 or TRBD2 may be the D gene (5 bases each). The CDR3 is 14 amino acids. Trimming removed 5 bases from V and 3 bases from J, with 11 bases in between. Germline CDR1 reads SGHRS; CDR2 reads YFSETQ. CDR3 sequence: CASRVGVDTGELFF. The DNA of the CDR3 is TGCGCCAGCAGAGTGGGGGTAGACACCGGGGAGCTGTTTTTT.

This clonotype has a handful of counts. The V gene is TRBV18, the J gene TRBJ2-3, with 8 bases fitting TRBD2. Per the germline V gene, CDR1 is KGHSH and CDR2 is LQKENI. The CDR3 loop spans 17 amino acids. The V gene end was trimmed by 3 bases and the J gene end by 2 bases; junction bases not matched to a gene: 10. The CDR3: CASSPRGGRFPTDTQYF. CDR3 DNA sequence: TGTGCCAGCTCACCCCGCGGGGGGCGATTCCCCACAGATACGCAGTATTTT.

The chain uses TRBV2 and TRBJ2-7, with TRBD2 matching over 9 bases. The CDR3 contains 17 residues. The V gene end was trimmed by 8 bases and the J gene end by 0 bases; junction bases not matched to a gene: 14. Germline-derived CDR1 and CDR2 are SNHLY and FYNNEI. The chain's CDR3 is CASGLAGARSLSYEQYF. As DNA, the CDR3 is TGTGCCAGCGGCTTAGCGGGGGCACGCTCACTCTCCTACGAGCAGTACTTC.